Listed here is a single T cell receptor (beta chain). Residents of 24 US areas, aged about 18 to 95 years, made up the participants. Trimming removed 2 bases from V and 2 bases from J, with 10 bases in between. The CDR3 contains 15 residues. The germline V gene encodes CDR1 MNHNS and CDR2 SASEGT. Clones were read by immunoSEQ multiplex PCR, and TCRdb kept only the in-frame ones, dropping some. Of around 400,000 clones detected, 70% to 90% appear once; the ten largest clones hold about 1.5%. The data are from a study of blood T cell repertoires in COVID-19. This sequence was found in a woman aged 18-35 years who had been exposed to COVID-19. The chain has TRBV6-1 and TRBJ1-5, with D possibly TRBD1 on 6 matching bases. Sequenced material: PBMCs or T cells enriched from blood (not recorded which). The CDR3 loop reads CASSEYRTGNQPQHF. CDR3 DNA sequence: TGTGCCAGCAGTGAATACCGGACAGGCAATCAGCCCCAGCATTTT.